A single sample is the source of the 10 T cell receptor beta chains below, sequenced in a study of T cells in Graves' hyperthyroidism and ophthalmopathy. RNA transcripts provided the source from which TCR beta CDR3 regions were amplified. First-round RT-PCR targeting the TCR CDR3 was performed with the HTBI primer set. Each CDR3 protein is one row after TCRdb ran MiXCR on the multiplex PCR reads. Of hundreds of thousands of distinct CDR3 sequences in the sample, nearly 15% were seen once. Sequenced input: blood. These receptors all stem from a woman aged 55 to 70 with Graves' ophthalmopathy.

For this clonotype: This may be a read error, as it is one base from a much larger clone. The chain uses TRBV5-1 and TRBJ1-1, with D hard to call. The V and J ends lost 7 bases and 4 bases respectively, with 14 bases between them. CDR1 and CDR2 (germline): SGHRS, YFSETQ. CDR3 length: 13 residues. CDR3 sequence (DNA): TGCGCCAGCGGCCCCATGTCGGGCACTGAAGCTTTCTTT. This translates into CASGPMSGTEAFF.

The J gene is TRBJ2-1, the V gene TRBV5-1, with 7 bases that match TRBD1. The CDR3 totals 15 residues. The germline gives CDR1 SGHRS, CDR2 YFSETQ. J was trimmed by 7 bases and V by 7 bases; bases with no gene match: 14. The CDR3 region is CASFQSPGQTNEQFF. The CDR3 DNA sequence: TGCGCCAGCTTCCAATCACCGGGACAGACAAATGAGCAGTTCTTC. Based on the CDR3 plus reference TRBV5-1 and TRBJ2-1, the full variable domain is KAGVTQTPRYLIKTRGQQVTLSCSPISGHRSVSWYQQTPGQGLQFLFEYFSETQRNKGNFPGRFSGRQFSNSRSEMNVSTLELGDSALYLCASFQSPGQTNEQFFGPGTRLTVL.

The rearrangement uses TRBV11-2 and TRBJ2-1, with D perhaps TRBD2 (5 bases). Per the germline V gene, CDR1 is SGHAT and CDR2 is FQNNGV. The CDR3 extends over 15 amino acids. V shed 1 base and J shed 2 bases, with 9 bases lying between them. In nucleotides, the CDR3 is TGTGCCAGCAGCTTAGGACTACAGCCCTACAATGAGCAGTTCTTC. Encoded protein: CASSLGLQPYNEQFF.

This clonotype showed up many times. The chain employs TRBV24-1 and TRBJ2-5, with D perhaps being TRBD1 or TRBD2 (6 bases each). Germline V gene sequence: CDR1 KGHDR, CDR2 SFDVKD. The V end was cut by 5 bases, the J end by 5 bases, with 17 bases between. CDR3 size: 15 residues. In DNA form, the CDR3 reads TGTGCCACCAGTGCTGCGGACCGGAGGGGGGAGACCCAGTACTTC. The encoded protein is CATSAADRRGETQYF.

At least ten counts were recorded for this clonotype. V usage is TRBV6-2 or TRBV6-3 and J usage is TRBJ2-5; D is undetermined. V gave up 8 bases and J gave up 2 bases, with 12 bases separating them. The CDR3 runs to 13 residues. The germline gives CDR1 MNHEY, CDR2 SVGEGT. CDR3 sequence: CASCWAGQETQYF. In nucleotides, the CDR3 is TGTGCCAGCTGTTGGGCAGGACAAGAGACCCAGTACTTC.

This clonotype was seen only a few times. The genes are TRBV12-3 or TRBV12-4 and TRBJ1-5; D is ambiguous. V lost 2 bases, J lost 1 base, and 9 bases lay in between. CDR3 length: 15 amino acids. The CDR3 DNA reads TGTGCCAGCAGTTTATCGGGGTCGAGCAATCAGCCCCAGCATTTT. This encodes CASSLSGSSNQPQHF.

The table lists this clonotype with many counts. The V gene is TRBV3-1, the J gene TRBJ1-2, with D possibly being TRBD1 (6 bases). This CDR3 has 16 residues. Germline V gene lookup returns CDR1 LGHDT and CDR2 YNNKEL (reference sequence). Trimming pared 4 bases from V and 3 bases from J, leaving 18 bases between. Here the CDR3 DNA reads TGTGCCAGCAGCCCTTCTCCCGGGGGCGTTCACTATGGCTACACCTTC. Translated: CASSPSPGGVHYGYTF.

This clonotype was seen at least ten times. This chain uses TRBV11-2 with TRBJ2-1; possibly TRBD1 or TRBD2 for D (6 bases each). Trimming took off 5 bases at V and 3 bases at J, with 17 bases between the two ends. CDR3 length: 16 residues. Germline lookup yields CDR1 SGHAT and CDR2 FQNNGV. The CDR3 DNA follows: TGTGCCAGCAGCATAGGGGGATGGACTAACTACAATGAGCAGTTCTTC. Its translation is CASSIGGWTNYNEQFF.

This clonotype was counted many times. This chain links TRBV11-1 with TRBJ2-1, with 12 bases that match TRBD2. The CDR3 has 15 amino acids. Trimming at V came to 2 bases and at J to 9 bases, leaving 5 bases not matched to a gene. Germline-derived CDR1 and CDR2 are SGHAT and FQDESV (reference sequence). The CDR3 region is CASSLPSGRGSEQFF. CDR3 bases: TGTGCCAGCAGCTTACCTAGCGGGAGGGGAAGTGAGCAGTTCTTC.

CDR3 amino acids: CAISKGQMGGEQYF. The CDR3 DNA reads as TGTGCCATCAGTAAGGGACAGATGGGGGGAGAGCAGTACTTC. The chain employs TRBV10-3 and TRBJ2-7, with a tentative D call TRBD1 (7 bases). Germline CDR1 reads ENHRY; CDR2 reads SYGVKD. With 5 bases removed from V and 7 bases from J, the gap between germline ends came to 18 bases. The CDR3 is made up of 14 amino acids.